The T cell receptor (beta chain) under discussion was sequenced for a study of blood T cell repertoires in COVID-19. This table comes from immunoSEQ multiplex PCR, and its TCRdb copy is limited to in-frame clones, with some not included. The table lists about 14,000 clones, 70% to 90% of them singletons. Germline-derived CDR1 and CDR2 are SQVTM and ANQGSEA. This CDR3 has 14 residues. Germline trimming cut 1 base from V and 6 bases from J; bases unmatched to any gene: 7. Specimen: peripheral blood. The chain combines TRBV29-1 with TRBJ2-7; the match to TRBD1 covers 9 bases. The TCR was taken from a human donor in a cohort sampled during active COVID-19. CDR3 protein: CSVEGDRASPEQYF. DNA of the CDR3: TGCAGCGTTGAAGGGGACAGGGCCTCTCCCGAGCAGTACTTC.